This T cell receptor (beta chain) appears in the sequencing data of a study of T cell repertoires in cytomegalovirus infection. TCRdb itself ran the reads through MiXCR, one entry per CDR3 protein. The sample lists roughly 49,000 distinct CDR3 sequences, 20% to 25% occurring once. This clonotype was counted only a few times. Its target is not known. Germline CDR1 is MNHEY and CDR2 is SVGAGI. The CDR3 is made up of 14 amino acids. Deletions cut 6 bases from V and 6 bases from J, with 15 bases between. Sequenced material: CD8+ T cells from cultured PBMCs, taken from culture after CMV antigen stimulation. The receptor's source is a human donor in good health (CMV status not recorded). Some clones in this sample may be carry-over from other donors' samples. The chain couples TRBV6-5 to TRBJ2-1; possibly TRBD2 for D (6 bases). CDR3 nucleotide sequence: TGTGCCAGCAGCTCCGGGACTTTCTTCAATGAGCAGTTCTTC. Translation: CASSSGTFFNEQFF.